Shown below are 24 T cell receptor beta chains from a single sample sequenced in a study of blood T cell repertoires in COVID-19. TCRdb's copy holds only in-frame clones and misses some; the assay was immunoSEQ multiplex PCR. Seen here are just over 300,000 clones, around 89% observed once, and the top ten hold over 3.5%. Sequences were obtained from PBMCs or T cells enriched from blood (not recorded which). All receptors derive from a woman younger than 30 with acute COVID-19.

This clone came up a few times. The rearrangement joins TRBV7-9 to TRBJ1-2, with 9 bases matching TRBD1. The trim removed 0 bases at V and 4 bases at J, leaving 6 bases unmatched. The germline CDR1 and CDR2 sequences are SEHNR and FQNEAQ (reference sequence). The CDR3 sequence is 16 residues long. Here the CDR3 DNA reads TGTGCCAGCAGCTTAGCGCCGGAGGACAGGGGCTATGGCTACACCTTC. It yields the protein CASSLAPEDRGYGYTF.

This clone was recorded a few times. This rearrangement joins TRBV5-6 to TRBJ1-3; 7 bases agree with TRBD1. The CDR3 has 13 residues. In germline, CDR1 is SGHDT, CDR2 YYEEEE. The trim removed 5 bases at V and 2 bases at J, leaving 1 base unmatched. The CDR3 coding sequence is TGTGCCAGCAGTACAGGGGCTGGAAACACCATATATTTT. The encoded protein is CASSTGAGNTIYF.

This clone was seen only a few times. The CDR3 spells CATMWSLVYNEQFF. The CDR3 nucleotides are TGTGCCACTATGTGGAGCCTCGTCTACAATGAGCAGTTCTTC. The chain carries TRBV10-3 and TRBJ2-1, with D unresolved. This CDR3 region has 14 residues. With 10 bases removed from V and 3 bases from J, the gap between germline ends came to 16 bases. Germline V lookup: CDR1 ENHRY, CDR2 SYGVKD.

The chain uses TRBV7-3 and TRBJ2-1; 8 nucleotides line up with TRBD2. The germline CDR1 and CDR2 sequences are SGHTA and FQGTGA. After removal of 5 bases from V and 10 bases from J, the junction contained 13 bases not matched to a gene. This CDR3 contains 15 residues. The CDR3 coding sequence is TGTGCCAGCAGCGCTACTAGCGGTGGCATCGGAGAGCAGTTCTTC. It translates to CASSATSGGIGEQFF.

This chain uses TRBV27 with TRBJ2-5, with D possibly TRBD1 on 6 matching bases. This CDR3 contains 13 residues. Germline lookup yields CDR1 MNHEY and CDR2 SMNVEV (reference sequence). Trimming removed 3 bases from V and 5 bases from J, with 10 bases in between. CDR3 coding DNA: TGTGCCAGCAGTTTTCGGCAGGGGGAGACCCAGTACTTC. Translated, it gives CASSFRQGETQYF.

V is TRBV7-9 and J is TRBJ2-1; 9 bases map to TRBD2. This CDR3 has 16 amino acids. Per the germline V gene, CDR1 is SEHNR and CDR2 is FQNEAQ (reference sequence). Unmatched junction bases numbered 7, after V lost 1 base and J lost 6 bases. This CDR3 reads CASSLGQAGGPNEQFF. CDR3 nucleotides: TGTGCCAGCAGCTTAGGACAGGCGGGAGGGCCCAATGAGCAGTTCTTC.

For this clone: Its ends do not fully match the called genes, so a read error is possible. The chain couples TRBV11-2 to TRBJ2-7; 8 bases fit TRBD1. Looked up from germline, CDR1 is SGHAT and CDR2 is FQNNGV. The CDR3 length is 15 residues. CDR3 protein: CASSLASGQATTNDF. DNA of the CDR3: TGTGCCAGCAGCTTAGCATCGGGACAGGCCACGACAAACGACTTC.

The chain combines TRBV25-1 with TRBJ2-5; D gene uncertain. Trimming took 5 bases from V and 5 from J, leaving 18 bases between them. CDR3 size: 15 residues. CDR1 MGHDK and CDR2 SYGVNS come from the germline V gene. The CDR3 DNA reads TGTGCCAGCAGTTATAGCCGACCCCTGAGGGAGACCCAGTACTTC. This sequence encodes CASSYSRPLRETQYF.

V is TRBV9 and J is TRBJ2-1; 8 bases line up with TRBD2. The CDR3 runs 14 residues. Germline V CDR1 and CDR2: SGDLS, YYNGEE. The V segment lost 3 bases and the J segment 6 bases; nucleotides outside the gene matches: 5. The DNA of the CDR3 is TGTGCCAGCAGCGCCCGACTAGCGATCAATGAGCAGTTCTTC. It codes for CASSARLAINEQFF.

The genes are TRBV5-1 and TRBJ2-2; 8 nucleotides agree with TRBD1. CDR1 is SGHRS and CDR2 is YFSETQ in the germline V gene. CDR3 length: 14 residues. V was pared by 2 bases and J by 7 bases, with 4 bases of the junction left unmatched. This CDR3 is CASSFQGADGELFF. CDR3 bases: TGCGCCAGCAGCTTCCAGGGGGCGGACGGGGAGCTGTTTTTT. The variable domain in full, completed from reference TRBV5-1 and TRBJ2-2, reads KAGVTQTPRYLIKTRGQQVTLSCSPISGHRSVSWYQQTPGQGLQFLFEYFSETQRNKGNFPGRFSGRQFSNSRSEMNVSTLELGDSALYLCASSFQGADGELFFGEGSRLTVL.

The genes are TRBV18 and TRBJ2-5; 9 nucleotides agree with TRBD2. The trim removed 0 bases at V and 5 bases at J, leaving 4 bases unmatched. This CDR3 is 15 amino acids long. Germline loops: CDR1 KGHSH, CDR2 LQKENI. The CDR3 coding sequence is TGTGCCAGCTCACCACCTAGCGGGAGTCGGGAGACCCAGTACTTC. Protein product: CASSPPSGSRETQYF.

V gene TRBV7-3 combines with J gene TRBJ2-3; the match to TRBD2 covers 7 bases. This CDR3 spans 14 amino acids. Germline V gene sequence: CDR1 SGHTA, CDR2 FQGTGA. The junction had 6 bases not matched to a gene; V was cut back by 0 bases and J by 9 bases. CDR3 protein: CASSLTASGETQYF. CDR3 sequence (DNA): TGTGCCAGCAGCTTAACGGCGAGCGGGGAGACGCAGTATTTT. Together with reference TRBV7-3 and TRBJ2-3, the CDR3 gives the full variable domain: GAGVSQTPSNKVTEKGKYVELRCDPISGHTALYWYRQSLGQGPEFLIYFQGTGAADDSGLPNDRFFAVRPEGSVSTLKIQRTERGDSAVYLCASSLTASGETQYFGPGTRLTVL.

This rearrangement joins TRBV28 to TRBJ1-6; D remains ambiguous. The V end was cut by 3 bases, the J end by 4 bases, with 4 bases between. CDR1 is MDHEN, CDR2 SYDVKM, per germline. This CDR3 has 13 residues. The CDR3 region is CASSFIYNSPLHF. The DNA for the CDR3 is TGTGCCAGCAGTTTTATTTATAATTCACCCCTCCACTTT.

The rearrangement joins TRBV29-1 to TRBJ2-5; weak D call: TRBD2 (6 bases). CDR3 size: 12 residues. Trimming removed 7 bases from V and 4 bases from J, with 13 bases in between. Germline V gives CDR1 SQVTM, CDR2 ANQGSEA. The CDR3 region has the DNA TGCAGCGAGACTAGTAGTGGAGAGACCCAGTACTTC. Residues: CSETSSGETQYF.

The chain couples TRBV28 to TRBJ1-4; 9 nucleotides match TRBD1. Germline V gene lookup returns CDR1 MDHEN and CDR2 SYDVKM. This CDR3 region has 13 residues. The V gene end was trimmed by 11 bases and the J gene end by 8 bases; junction bases not matched to a gene: 9. The CDR3 DNA reads TGTGCCTCCGCCGACAGGGGGGGGGAAAAACTGTTTTTT. Protein: CASADRGGEKLFF. Full variable domain (remainder filled in from reference TRBV28 and TRBJ1-4): DVKVTQSSRYLVKRTGEKVFLECVQDMDHENMFWYRQDPGLGLRLIYFSYDVKMKEKGDIPEGYSVSREKKERFSLILESASTNQTSMYLCASADRGGEKLFFGSGTQLSVL.

The chain links TRBV18 to TRBJ2-7, with 8 bases matching TRBD1. Trimming at V came to 3 bases and at J to 2 bases, leaving 6 bases not matched to a gene. The V gene's germline CDR1 is KGHSH and CDR2 LQKENI. There are 15 residues in the CDR3. Here the CDR3 reads CASSPNGQGPYEQYF. DNA for the CDR3: TGTGCCAGCTCACCCAACGGACAGGGTCCCTACGAGCAGTACTTC.

The chain carries TRBV24-1 and TRBJ2-5; the match to TRBD1 covers 8 bases. CDR3 size: 14 residues. The V segment lost 2 bases and the J segment 4 bases; nucleotides outside the gene matches: 2. CDR1 is KGHDR and CDR2 is SFDVKD in the germline V gene. This CDR3 is CATSDSTGVETQYF. CDR3 sequence (DNA): TGTGCCACCAGTGATTCGACAGGGGTAGAGACCCAGTACTTC.

This chain links TRBV19 with TRBJ2-7, with 7 bases identical to TRBD2. V was pared by 6 bases and J by 4 bases, with 9 bases of the junction left unmatched. Looked up from germline, CDR1 is LNHDA and CDR2 is SQIVND (reference sequence). CDR3 size: 14 residues. The CDR3 nucleotides read TGTGCCAGTAGCAAATCAGGGAGGGTTTACGAGCAGTACTTC. This sequence encodes CASSKSGRVYEQYF.

The rearrangement joins TRBV5-1 to TRBJ1-3; TRBD1 is a possible D gene (5 bases). CDR1 and CDR2 (germline): SGHRS, YFSETQ. Trimming removed 3 bases from V and 0 bases from J, with 10 bases in between. This CDR3 is 15 amino acids long. CDR3 sequence reads: CASSWTSFSGNTIYF. The CDR3 DNA is TGCGCCAGCAGCTGGACAAGTTTCTCTGGAAACACCATATATTTT.

The CDR3 coding sequence is TGTGCCAGCAGCCTCTCCGGGACAGGGAACACTGAAGCTTTCTTT. Its protein product is CASSLSGTGNTEAFF. The chain uses TRBV2 and TRBJ1-1; 8 bases fit TRBD1. J was trimmed by 1 base and V by 6 bases; bases with no gene match: 7. The CDR3 consists of 15 residues. CDR1 and CDR2 (germline): SNHLY, FYNNEI.

This chain links TRBV7-8 with TRBJ2-2, with 8 bases identical to TRBD2. CDR3 length: 17 residues. CDR1 is SGHVS, CDR2 FQNEAQ, per germline. With 4 bases clipped from V and 4 bases from J, the junction kept 11 bases outside the gene matches. The CDR3 nucleotides read TGTGCCAGCAGCTCTAGAAGGACTAGCTCCTTCACCGGGGAGCTGTTTTTT. Its translation: CASSSRRTSSFTGELFF.

The V and J genes are TRBV9 and TRBJ2-2, with unresolved D. This CDR3 has 14 amino acids. Germline V gene lookup returns CDR1 SGDLS and CDR2 YYNGEE. Trimming left V 7 bases short and J 3 bases short, with 13 bases between. The CDR3 loop reads CASQPYLYTGELFF. Written as DNA, the CDR3 is TGTGCCAGCCAACCATACCTATACACCGGGGAGCTGTTTTTT.

The chain combines TRBV3-1 (or the pseudogene TRBV3-2) with TRBJ1-1; the match to TRBD1 covers 7 bases. This CDR3 region has 15 residues. Trimming took 2 bases from V and 5 from J; bases not matched to a gene: 8. CDR1 is LGHDT and CDR2 is YNNKEL in the germline V gene (reference sequence). CDR3 bases: TGTGCCAGCAGCCAAATAAAGGGGGCGGTGACTGAAGCTTTCTTT. It specifies CASSQIKGAVTEAFF.

The table lists this clone with a count of one. The chain couples TRBV28 to TRBJ2-7; 7 nucleotides line up with TRBD2. V trimming: 8 bases; J trimming: 6 bases; junction bases outside the gene matches: 16. The CDR3 length is 15 residues. Per germline, CDR1 MDHEN and CDR2 SYDVKM. DNA for the CDR3: TGTGCCAGCGGTGGCGGTAGGCGGGAGTGGGGCGAGCAGTACTTC. As protein: CASGGGRREWGEQYF.